This TCR beta chain was recorded in a study of blood T cell repertoires in COVID-19. About the research overall: Some COVID-19 samples were acute and others convalescent; all came from the United States, Italy and Spain. Sources were T cells, B-cell-depleted T cells, or PBMCs; the material itself was cDNA or gDNA.

The CDR3 runs to 13 residues. The trim removed 3 bases at V and 4 bases at J, leaving 0 bases unmatched. Germline loops: CDR1 LNHNV, CDR2 YYDKDF (reference sequence). Method: immunoSEQ multiplex PCR; TCRdb's copy keeps in-frame clones and lacks some. The sample carries roughly 200,000 clones, about 85% recorded once. The V gene is TRBV15, the J gene TRBJ2-1; TRBD1 matches 7 bases. Sequenced: peripheral blood. This sequence was found in a woman in her 30s with active or convalescent COVID-19. Here the CDR3 DNA reads TGTGCCACCAGCAGGGGACAGTACAATGAGCAGTTCTTC. Its protein is CATSRGQYNEQFF.